This T cell receptor (beta chain) was sequenced in a study of blood T cell repertoires in COVID-19. Germline lookup yields CDR1 SGHAT and CDR2 FQNNGV. The ends lost 1 base at V and 3 bases at J; junction bases unmatched: 0. This CDR3 contains 15 residues. Profiling relied on immunoSEQ multiplex PCR, and the TCRdb table lists in-frame clones only, not all of them. Here the sample spans about 220,000 clones, 65% to 85% being singletons. This clone was recorded a few times. V and J are TRBV11-2 and TRBJ2-1; TRBD2 matches 10 bases. The clonotype was recovered from a human donor in a cohort sampled during active COVID-19. Sequenced: peripheral blood. CDR3 sequence: CASSLASGSYNEQFF. CDR3 sequence (DNA): TGTGCCAGCAGCTTAGCTAGCGGGAGCTACAATGAGCAGTTCTTC.